Shown below are 27 T cell receptor beta chains from a single sample sequenced in a study of Ad26.COV2.S vaccination and SARS-CoV-2 variants. Regarding treatment: over 15 received Ad26.COV2.S at low or high dose, single or two shots; several received placebo; per-sample allocation not given. Collection of the samples took place on day 63 after the first injection of vaccine or placebo. TCRdb keeps only in-frame clones here, not all; method: immunoSEQ multiplex PCR. The data hold about 350,000 clones, with around nine tenths observed a single time. Specimen: peripheral blood, collected in a trial of Ad26.COV2.S vaccine versus placebo. These receptors all stem from a person between 18 and 60 years old who received the Ad26.COV2.S COVID-19 vaccine or a placebo.

The rearrangement uses TRBV5-5 and TRBJ2-5; 11 bases are a match to TRBD1. This CDR3 spans 15 amino acids. The germline CDR1 and CDR2 sequences are SGHKS and YYEKEE (reference sequence). V lost 0 bases, J lost 4 bases, and 2 bases stayed unmatched. CDR3 sequence: CASSLAGTGGETQYF. Here the CDR3 DNA reads TGTGCCAGCAGCTTGGCAGGGACAGGGGGAGAGACCCAGTACTTC.

This chain uses TRBV7-2 with TRBJ1-2, with no clear D. Germline V gene sequence: CDR1 SGHTA, CDR2 FQGNSA. The CDR3 length is 13 residues. V dropped 3 bases and J dropped 8 bases, with 13 bases sitting between them. CDR3 protein: CASSLKQVGGYTF. CDR3 nucleotide sequence: TGTGCCAGCAGCTTGAAGCAGGTCGGCGGCTACACCTTC.

CDR3 sequence (DNA): TGTGCCAGCAGCGTAGGGCCCGTGGGGACAGGGGGCTACGAGCAGTACTTC. Amino acid sequence: CASSVGPVGTGGYEQYF. The rearrangement links TRBV9 to TRBJ2-7, with 11 positions matching TRBD1. V was pared by 0 bases and J by 3 bases, with 8 bases of the junction left unmatched. Germline-derived CDR1 and CDR2 are SGDLS and YYNGEE. There are 17 residues in the CDR3.

The chain couples TRBV6-5 to TRBJ2-3; D is undetermined. Trimming left V 4 bases short and J 11 bases short, with 13 bases between. This CDR3 is built from 12 residues. Germline V lookup: CDR1 MNHEY, CDR2 SVGAGI. DNA for the CDR3: TGTGCCAGCAGTTCCACCTCGAATGAGCAGTATTTT. As protein: CASSSTSNEQYF.

This clone was recorded only once. J is TRBJ2-1 and V is TRBV5-1; a possible D gene is TRBD1 (6 bases). Germline loops: CDR1 SGHRS, CDR2 YFSETQ. The CDR3 has 15 residues. V was cut by 1 base and J by 3 bases, with 11 bases left in between. For the CDR3, the DNA is TGCGCCAGCAGCTTGTTGGGGGCGAACTACAATGAGCAGTTCTTC. Protein: CASSLLGANYNEQFF.

The CDR3 nucleotides are TGCGCCAGCAGCTTGTTAACCGCTGATAATTCACCCCTCCACTTT. It is translated as CASSLLTADNSPLHF. The V and J genes are TRBV5-1 and TRBJ1-6; D is uncertain. From germline, CDR1 is SGHRS and CDR2 YFSETQ. This CDR3 is built from 15 residues. The V end lost 1 base, the J end lost 5 bases, and 10 bases lay between the germline ends.

The chain uses TRBV6-5 and TRBJ2-4; 12 nucleotides match TRBD1. Germline values: CDR1 MNHEY, CDR2 SVGAGI. The CDR3 is made up of 15 amino acids. V lost 6 bases, J lost 6 bases, and 6 bases stayed unmatched. The CDR3 is CASSPPGQGANIQYF. For the CDR3, the DNA is TGTGCCAGCAGCCCCCCGGGACAGGGGGCAAACATTCAGTACTTC.

This chain links TRBV3-1 (or the pseudogene TRBV3-2) with TRBJ1-1; D gene ambiguous. Trimming took off 5 bases at V and 11 bases at J, with 21 bases between the two ends. The CDR3 is made up of 14 amino acids. The germline CDR1 and CDR2 sequences are LGHDT and YNNKEL (reference sequence). In DNA, the CDR3 is TGTGCCAGCAGCGCCACCTGGATACTGGGGTACGCTTTCTTT. It translates to CASSATWILGYAFF.

J is TRBJ1-1 and V is TRBV19; D gene unclear. Trimming removed 1 base from V and 1 base from J, with 7 bases in between. Germline V gene lookup returns CDR1 LNHDA and CDR2 SQIVND (reference sequence). The CDR3 runs to 14 residues. The CDR3 region has the DNA TGTGCCAGTAGTATAGGGGCCAAGAACACTGAAGCTTTCTTT. It translates to CASSIGAKNTEAFF.

The CDR3 region has the DNA TGCGCCAGCAGCCAAGTGATTGCGGGGACAGATACGCAGTATTTT. This translates into CASSQVIAGTDTQYF. The chain carries TRBV4-3 and TRBJ2-3; D perhaps matches TRBD2 (6 bases). Germline V lookup: CDR1 LGHNA, CDR2 YSLEER. The CDR3 runs 15 residues. Trimming took off 1 base at V and 3 bases at J, with 11 bases between the two ends.

The chain recombines TRBV5-8 with TRBJ2-6; D is ambiguous. CDR1 is SGHTS, CDR2 YDEGEE, per germline. The CDR3 runs 14 residues. V was cut by 5 bases and J by 0 bases, with 6 bases left in between. The CDR3 sequence: CASRFGSGANVLTF. The CDR3 DNA sequence: TGTGCCAGCAGGTTCGGCTCTGGGGCCAACGTCCTGACTTTC. The whole variable domain, filled in from reference TRBV5-8 and TRBJ2-6, reads EAGVTQSPTHLIKTRGQQATLRCSPISGHTSVYWYQQALGLGLQFLLWYDEGEERNRGNFPPRFSGRQFPNYSSELNVNALELEDSALYLCASRFGSGANVLTFGAGSRLTVL.

The rearrangement joins TRBV5-1 to TRBJ2-1; 14 positions match TRBD2. This CDR3 is 15 amino acids long. V lost 4 bases, J lost 8 bases, and 5 bases stayed unmatched. Germline lookup yields CDR1 SGHRS and CDR2 YFSETQ. The CDR3 protein is CASSGTSGSSHEQFF. CDR3 sequence (DNA): TGCGCCAGCAGCGGGACTAGCGGGAGTTCCCATGAGCAGTTCTTC.

This chain links TRBV12-3 or TRBV12-4 with TRBJ2-5, with TRBD2 matching 7 bases. V shed 3 bases and J 5 bases; nucleotides not matched to a gene: 3. This CDR3 region has 13 residues. This CDR3 is CASSLEGGETQYF. Here the CDR3 DNA reads TGTGCCAGCAGTTTGGAGGGAGGGGAGACCCAGTACTTC.

This chain links TRBV19 with TRBJ2-6; no clear D. Germline values: CDR1 LNHDA, CDR2 SQIVND (reference sequence). The CDR3 sequence is 15 residues long. Trimming took 3 bases from V and 0 from J, leaving 6 bases between them. DNA for the CDR3: TGTGCCAGTAGTATTTCCCTCTCTGGGGCCAACGTCCTGACTTTC. Protein sequence: CASSISLSGANVLTF.

The gene calls are TRBV19 and TRBJ1-5; 8 nucleotides match TRBD1. J lost 10 bases, V lost 7 bases, and 6 bases had no gene match. CDR3 length: 12 residues. The V gene's germline CDR1 is LNHDA and CDR2 SQIVND (reference sequence). CDR3 residues: CASMPGGPPQHF. CDR3 in DNA: TGTGCCAGTATGCCAGGGGGCCCCCCCCAGCATTTT.

This clone showed up just once. J is TRBJ2-3 and V is TRBV19, with 8 bases aligning to TRBD1. The ends lost 4 bases at V and 6 bases at J; junction bases unmatched: 21. This CDR3 has 19 residues. CDR1 LNHDA and CDR2 SQIVND come from the germline V gene (reference sequence). This CDR3 reads CASSTLRDRYDKPIDTQYF. The CDR3 region has the DNA TGTGCCAGTAGTACCCTTCGGGACAGGTACGATAAGCCGATTGATACGCAGTATTTT.

The V call is TRBV6-5, the J call TRBJ1-4, with D perhaps matching TRBD1 (5 bases). The CDR3 has 16 amino acids. Trimming took off 0 bases at V and 5 bases at J, with 13 bases between the two ends. CDR1 and CDR2 from the germline V gene are MNHEY and SVGAGI. CDR3 sequence: CASSYSRHKGNEKLFF. The CDR3 DNA reads TGTGCCAGCAGTTACTCGAGGCACAAGGGGAATGAAAAACTGTTTTTT.

The chain uses TRBV5-1 and TRBJ1-1; D call uncertain. Per germline, CDR1 SGHRS and CDR2 YFSETQ. V was trimmed by 1 base and J by 8 bases, leaving 15 bases between them. This CDR3 spans 14 amino acids. The CDR3 is CASSLSPFQEEAFF. CDR3 nucleotide sequence: TGCGCCAGCAGCTTGAGTCCCTTTCAGGAGGAAGCTTTCTTT.

The chain employs TRBV12-3 or TRBV12-4 and TRBJ1-6; D is unclear. The CDR3 is 13 residues long. Trimming took 6 bases from V and 7 from J, leaving 10 bases between them. In nucleotides, the CDR3 is TGTGCCAGCAGCTCTCTAGCCAATTCACCCCTCCACTTT. It encodes CASSSLANSPLHF.

Only one count was recorded for this clone. The CDR3 sequence is CASSPSPGTGDMNTEAFF. The DNA for the CDR3 is TGTGCCAGCTCACCAAGTCCGGGGACAGGGGACATGAACACTGAAGCTTTCTTT. The V gene is TRBV18, the J gene TRBJ1-1; the match to TRBD1 covers 10 bases. Trimming took 2 bases from V and 0 from J; bases not matched to a gene: 9. Looked up from germline, CDR1 is KGHSH and CDR2 is LQKENI. The CDR3 loop spans 18 amino acids.

This chain uses TRBV3-1 (or the pseudogene TRBV3-2) with TRBJ2-4, with 7 bases that match TRBD2. This CDR3 is built from 17 residues. Germline V gives CDR1 LGHDT, CDR2 YNNKEL (reference sequence). Trimming took 1 base from V and 0 from J; bases not matched to a gene: 6. The CDR3 DNA reads as TGTGCCAGCAGCCAAGGTGGCCTAGCGGTAGCCAAAAACATTCAGTACTTC. Its translation: CASSQGGLAVAKNIQYF.

This chain connects TRBV28 to TRBJ1-1; D remains unclear. From germline, CDR1 is MDHEN and CDR2 SYDVKM. CDR3 length: 15 amino acids. Trimming shortened V by 0 bases and J by 0 bases, and 8 bases separated the two germline ends. The CDR3 spells CASSLWSSMNTEAFF. In DNA, the CDR3 is TGTGCCAGCAGTTTATGGAGTAGCATGAACACTGAAGCTTTCTTT.

J is TRBJ2-3 and V is TRBV4-2, with 10 bases matching TRBD2. J lost 6 bases, V lost 2 bases, and 14 bases had no gene match. The CDR3 is 18 residues long. Germline CDR1 is LGHNA and CDR2 is YNFKEQ. Here the CDR3 reads CASSQHQMFGAGGDTQYF. The DNA for the CDR3 is TGTGCCAGCAGCCAACACCAAATGTTCGGAGCGGGAGGGGATACGCAGTATTTT.

The rearrangement joins TRBV12-3 or TRBV12-4 to TRBJ1-1, with D hard to call. The CDR3 sequence is 13 residues long. V was pared by 5 bases and J by 5 bases, with 12 bases between. The CDR3 coding sequence is TGTGCCAGCAGTCTCCGACGGGCAACTGAAGCTTTCTTT. It codes for CASSLRRATEAFF.

The gene calls are TRBV6-2 or TRBV6-3 and TRBJ2-1; 10 bases are shared with TRBD2. The CDR3 loop spans 15 amino acids. The germline V gene has CDR1 MNHEY and CDR2 SVGEGT. Losses at the gene ends were 2 bases for V and 6 bases for J; bases not matched to a gene: 4. DNA for the CDR3: TGTGCCAGCAGTTACGATCTAGCGGGAGCCAATGAGCAGTTCTTC. Protein sequence: CASSYDLAGANEQFF.

The chain employs TRBV18 and TRBJ2-1; TRBD2 aligns across 13 bases. CDR3 length: 19 amino acids. Trimming cost V 0 bases and J 6 bases; bases outside gene matches: 11. CDR1 is KGHSH, CDR2 LQKENI, per germline. In DNA, the CDR3 is TGTGCCAGCTCACCACCGATCTGGACTAGCGGGAGTGTTCTCAATGAGCAGTTCTTC. It encodes CASSPPIWTSGSVLNEQFF. Based on the CDR3 plus reference TRBV18 and TRBJ2-1, the full variable domain is NAGVMQNPRHLVRRRGQEARLRCSPMKGHSHVYWYRQLPEEGLKFMVYLQKENIIDESGMPKERFSAEFPKEGPSILRIQQVVRGDSAAYFCASSPPIWTSGSVLNEQFFGPGTRLTVL.

This sequence joins TRBV15 and TRBJ1-2, with D hard to call. V lost 5 bases and J lost 11, with 24 bases in between. This CDR3 is 15 amino acids long. The germline gives CDR1 LNHNV, CDR2 YYDKDF (reference sequence). The CDR3 DNA reads as TGTGCCACCAGCCTAGACAAGGTCCCACGGGGTTGGTACACCTTC. Translation gives CATSLDKVPRGWYTF.